This T cell receptor (beta chain) was observed in a study of technical replicates of blood from a few donors. The repertoire was sequenced with immunoSEQ multiplex PCR; TCRdb's copy has only in-frame clones and lacks some. The sample includes about 82,000 clones, over 90% of them seen just once. CDR1 and CDR2 (germline): LNHNV, YYDKDF (reference sequence). Trimming left V 1 base short and J 2 bases short, with 13 bases between. CDR3 size: 16 residues. V usage is TRBV15 and J usage is TRBJ2-3; tentative D call: TRBD1 (5 bases). The receptor was derived from a human donor in good health. The sample taken for sequencing was T cells isolated from PBMCs. The DNA for the CDR3 is TGTGCCACCAGCAGAGGGGTAGGGGAAATCACAGATACGCAGTATTTT. Its translation: CATSRGVGEITDTQYF.